This T cell receptor (beta chain) was retrieved from a study of shared clonotypes between healthy human individuals. This clone was recorded only once. Libraries were prepared by immunoSEQ multiplex PCR; TCRdb keeps only in-frame clonotypes and omits some of them. The table shows around 980,000 clones, with more than 75% occurring only once. With V trimmed by 1 base and J by 2 bases, 9 bases remained unmatched. CDR3 length: 17 amino acids. CDR1 is MGHDK and CDR2 is SYGVNS in the germline V gene. The J gene is TRBJ2-3, the V gene TRBV25-1; 7 nucleotides align to TRBD2. The receptor's source is a man aged 18-30 years in good health. Some clones in this sample may be carry-over from other donors' samples. The sequenced sample was memory CD4+ T cells from PBMCs. Subset described: CD45RA-negative fraction. Here the CDR3 DNA reads TGTGCCAGCAGTGAATTAGGGAGGGGACCGTCCACAGATACGCAGTATTTT. It encodes CASSELGRGPSTDTQYF.